The 28 T cell receptor beta chains below all came from one sample that was sequenced in a study of technical replicates of blood from a few donors (dated by TCRdb to 2017 to 2019). Library method: the immunoSEQ multiplex PCR assay. As stored in TCRdb, this immuneACCESS dataset retains in-frame rearrangements with V and J assigned. A fraction of the clones does not appear; measured against another copy, unresolved V genes explain less than half of the discrepancy, and the remainder lacks a known reason. The sample contains more than 65,000 clones, 91% of them found a single time. The ten largest clonotypes hold roughly 0.4% of the sample. Sample: T cells isolated from PBMCs. The receptors come from a human donor in good health. Some clones in this sample may be carry-over from other donors' samples.

The chain combines TRBV18 with TRBJ1-1, with TRBD1 matching 9 bases. Germline V CDR1 and CDR2: KGHSH, LQKENI. The trim removed 3 bases at V and 5 bases at J, leaving 7 bases unmatched. CDR3 length: 15 residues. CDR3 protein: CASSPTGGASTEAFF. The CDR3 DNA reads TGTGCCAGCTCACCCACAGGGGGCGCCTCTACTGAAGCTTTCTTT. Variable domain in full (rest from reference TRBV18 and TRBJ1-1): NAGVMQNPRHLVRRRGQEARLRCSPMKGHSHVYWYRQLPEEGLKFMVYLQKENIIDESGMPKERFSAEFPKEGPSILRIQQVVRGDSAAYFCASSPTGGASTEAFFGQGTRLTVV.

The chain has TRBV10-1 and TRBJ2-3, with 9 positions matching TRBD1. The CDR3 runs to 15 residues. With V trimmed by 8 bases and J by 4 bases, 10 bases remained unmatched. The germline V gene has CDR1 WNHNN and CDR2 SYGVQD (reference sequence). The CDR3 region is CASGGQGNFPDTQYF. As DNA, the CDR3 is TGCGCCAGCGGCGGACAGGGGAATTTTCCAGATACGCAGTATTTT.

This clone was seen ten or more times. The chain carries TRBV7-2 and TRBJ2-2; perhaps TRBD1 as D (6 bases). Trimming removed 5 bases at V and 0 bases at J, with 16 bases between. Germline-derived CDR1 and CDR2 are SGHTA and FQGNSA. The CDR3 consists of 17 residues. CDR3 bases: TGTGCCAGCAGCATCGACAGGCCCCTCGCGAACACCGGGGAGCTGTTTTTT. Translation gives CASSIDRPLANTGELFF.

The chain recombines TRBV28 with TRBJ1-1; D gene ambiguous. The V gene's germline CDR1 is MDHEN and CDR2 SYDVKM. This CDR3 comprises 14 residues. The V gene lost 5 bases and the J gene lost 6 bases, with 16 bases spanning the gap. For the CDR3, the DNA is TGTGCCAGCAGTGCCACCCCCGCCAGTTCTGAAGCTTTCTTT. It is translated as CASSATPASSEAFF.

The genes are TRBV27 and TRBJ2-7; no reliable D call. CDR1 is MNHEY and CDR2 is SMNVEV in the germline V gene (reference sequence). Between the trimmed V and J ends, which lost 3 bases and 9 bases, there was a span of 21 bases. The CDR3 totals 15 residues. The CDR3 protein is CASSLSPVTPVGQYF. CDR3 coding DNA: TGTGCCAGCAGTTTGTCTCCCGTGACACCCGTAGGGCAGTACTTC.

The chain carries TRBV11-2 and TRBJ1-4, with 8 bases that match TRBD1. V trimming: 5 bases; J trimming: 4 bases; junction bases outside the gene matches: 12. Germline values: CDR1 SGHAT, CDR2 FQNNGV. This CDR3 region has 17 residues. In nucleotides, the CDR3 is TGTGCCAGCAGCCAATATCCAATGACAGGGGATAATGAAAAACTGTTTTTT. Protein: CASSQYPMTGDNEKLFF.

The chain links TRBV19 to TRBJ2-5; 7 nucleotides align to TRBD1. The CDR3 totals 15 residues. Per germline, CDR1 LNHDA and CDR2 SQIVND (reference sequence). The trim removed 4 bases at V and 5 bases at J, leaving 10 bases unmatched. The CDR3 sequence: CASSTSTGAWETQYF. CDR3 in DNA: TGTGCCAGTAGTACAAGTACAGGGGCTTGGGAGACCCAGTACTTC.

The V gene is TRBV6-1, the J gene TRBJ2-2; 12 bases fit TRBD1. There are 20 residues in the CDR3. J gave up 4 bases and V 1 base, and 13 bases lay outside the gene matches. CDR1 MNHNS and CDR2 SASEGT come from the germline V gene. CDR3 sequence: CASSEGGTGGLGGITGELFF. In nucleotides, the CDR3 is TGTGCCAGCAGTGAAGGAGGGACAGGGGGCCTGGGCGGGATCACCGGGGAGCTGTTTTTT.

V usage is TRBV5-6 and J usage is TRBJ2-7; 7 nucleotides line up with TRBD1. The length of the CDR3 is 13 residues. Trimming at V came to 3 bases and at J to 3 bases, leaving 3 bases not matched to a gene. Looked up from germline, CDR1 is SGHDT and CDR2 is YYEEEE. CDR3 sequence: CASSYRDSYEQYF. DNA for the CDR3: TGTGCCAGCAGCTACCGGGACAGCTACGAGCAGTACTTC.

This chain joins TRBV19 and TRBJ1-2; no clear D. Germline CDR1 reads LNHDA; CDR2 reads SQIVND (reference sequence). The V end lost 7 bases, the J end lost 1 base, and 10 bases lay between the germline ends. This CDR3 is built from 13 residues. The CDR3 is CASNPIFNYGYTF. DNA for the CDR3: TGTGCCAGTAATCCCATTTTTAACTATGGCTACACCTTC.

The CDR3: CASSFLVFDRDQGDYGYTF. The DNA for the CDR3 is TGTGCCAGCAGTTTTTTGGTGTTTGACAGGGATCAAGGGGACTATGGCTACACCTTC. This rearrangement joins TRBV28 to TRBJ1-2; 7 nucleotides align to TRBD1. V was pared by 3 bases and J by 3 bases, with 19 bases of the junction left unmatched. The V gene's germline CDR1 is MDHEN and CDR2 SYDVKM. The CDR3 is 19 amino acids.

This sequence joins TRBV27 and TRBJ2-7; D uncertain. Deletions cut 2 bases from V and 2 bases from J, with 10 bases between. There are 14 residues in the CDR3. CDR1 and CDR2 from the germline V gene are MNHEY and SMNVEV (reference sequence). DNA of the CDR3: TGTGCCAGCAGTTTAGGCCGCAAACCCTACGAGCAGTACTTC. Residues: CASSLGRKPYEQYF.

V and J are TRBV5-5 and TRBJ2-1, with 7 nucleotides matching TRBD2. V trimming: 1 base; J trimming: 2 bases; junction bases outside the gene matches: 3. This CDR3 region has 15 residues. The germline V gene has CDR1 SGHKS and CDR2 YYEKEE (reference sequence). For the CDR3, the DNA is TGTGCCAGCAGCTTGACTAGCGTCACCTACAATGAGCAGTTCTTC. The encoded protein is CASSLTSVTYNEQFF. The variable domain in full, with the rest retrieved from reference TRBV5-5 and TRBJ2-1, is DAGVTQSPTHLIKTRGQQVTLRCSPISGHKSVSWYQQVLGQGPQFIFQYYEKEERGRGNFPDRFSARQFPNYSSELNVNALLLGDSALYLCASSLTSVTYNEQFFGPGTRLTVL.

The chain is built from TRBV12-5 and TRBJ2-5, with 9 bases that match TRBD1. The CDR3 covers 14 residues. The germline V gene has CDR1 LGHNT and CDR2 FRNRAP. Losses at the gene ends were 6 bases for V and 5 bases for J; bases not matched to a gene: 7. CDR3: CASGRTGGRETQYF. In DNA, the CDR3 is TGTGCTAGTGGGCGCACAGGGGGCAGGGAGACCCAGTACTTC.

For the CDR3, the DNA is TGTGCCAGCAAACCCGGACAGGGTTTGGGCGAGCAGTACTTC. This encodes CASKPGQGLGEQYF. The genes are TRBV28 and TRBJ2-7, with 8 bases lining up with TRBD1. The CDR3 extends over 14 amino acids. The V gene's germline CDR1 is MDHEN and CDR2 SYDVKM. After removal of 7 bases from V and 6 bases from J, the junction contained 11 bases not matched to a gene.

The rearrangement joins TRBV28 to TRBJ2-1, with D perhaps matching TRBD2 (5 bases). V was shortened by 5 bases and J by 5 bases, with 16 bases between the two germline ends. CDR1 is MDHEN and CDR2 is SYDVKM in the germline V gene. This CDR3 has 15 residues. CDR3 coding DNA: TGTGCCAGCAGTCTTACCCGGACTTACGACAATGAGCAGTTCTTC. Its translation: CASSLTRTYDNEQFF.

The chain uses TRBV5-1 and TRBJ2-3, with TRBD2 matching 13 bases. Germline loops: CDR1 SGHRS, CDR2 YFSETQ. The ends lost 4 bases at V and 2 bases at J; junction bases unmatched: 7. The CDR3 is 17 residues long. Here the CDR3 DNA reads TGCGCCAGCAGCCCCGGGACTAGCGGGGACTTCACAGATACGCAGTATTTT. Amino acid sequence: CASSPGTSGDFTDTQYF.

This clone was seen only once. This chain joins TRBV29-1 and TRBJ1-1, with D perhaps matching TRBD1 (6 bases). Deletions cut 7 bases from V and 2 bases from J, with 20 bases between. The CDR3 loop spans 15 amino acids. The germline V gene has CDR1 SQVTM and CDR2 ANQGSEA. The CDR3 coding sequence is TGCAGCGCCCCCGCATCCGGGACATTTAACACTGAAGCTTTCTTT. It is translated as CSAPASGTFNTEAFF.

The V call is TRBV28, the J call TRBJ1-5, with D unclear. There are 14 residues in the CDR3. Trimming cost V 6 bases and J 6 bases, with 15 bases left between them. Germline-derived CDR1 and CDR2 are MDHEN and SYDVKM. CDR3 DNA sequence: TGTGCCAGCAGGGGTGAGGGTGGCTCTCAGCCCCAGCATTTT. Its translation: CASRGEGGSQPQHF.

The V gene is TRBV27, the J gene TRBJ2-1, with 9 bases matching TRBD1. The CDR3 is 16 residues long. Germline CDR1 is MNHEY and CDR2 is SMNVEV (reference sequence). Trimming took 8 bases from V and 3 from J; bases not matched to a gene: 11. This CDR3 reads CASQTQGQGYYNEQFF. Written as DNA, the CDR3 is TGTGCCAGCCAAACCCAGGGACAGGGCTACTACAATGAGCAGTTCTTC.

V and J are TRBV5-1 and TRBJ1-1; D may be TRBD1 (5 bases). Trimming removed 2 bases from V and 3 bases from J, with 14 bases in between. The germline CDR1 and CDR2 sequences are SGHRS and YFSETQ. CDR3 length: 15 residues. The CDR3 region has the DNA TGCGCCAGCAGCTTATACAGGTCACCGGACACTGAAGCTTTCTTT. Encoded protein: CASSLYRSPDTEAFF.

V usage is TRBV11-3 and J usage is TRBJ1-1; 9 nucleotides match TRBD1. The CDR3 loop spans 17 amino acids. The germline CDR1 and CDR2 sequences are SGHNT and YENEEA. J gave up 0 bases and V 0 bases, and 5 bases lay outside the gene matches. The CDR3 nucleotides are TGTGCCAGCAGCTTAGACCCCTGGACAGGGGTGAACACTGAAGCTTTCTTT. Encoded protein: CASSLDPWTGVNTEAFF.

The rearrangement joins TRBV4-1 to TRBJ2-1; D not resolved. Trimming cost V 5 bases and J 6 bases, with 11 bases left between them. Germline-derived CDR1 and CDR2 are MGHRA and YSYEKL. This CDR3 spans 13 amino acids. This CDR3 is CASSEAGFNEQFF. The CDR3 DNA reads as TGCGCCAGCAGCGAAGCCGGTTTCAATGAGCAGTTCTTC.

V usage is TRBV12-5 and J usage is TRBJ1-1; tentatively, D is TRBD1 (6 bases). V lost 7 bases, J lost 6 bases, and 15 bases lay in between. Germline CDR1 and CDR2: LGHNT and FRNRAP. The CDR3 sequence is 13 residues long. The CDR3 spells CASVFQTGSEAFF. In nucleotides, the CDR3 is TGTGCTAGTGTTTTTCAGACAGGATCTGAAGCTTTCTTT.

The rearrangement links TRBV11-2 to TRBJ2-7; 7 nucleotides align to TRBD2. This CDR3 is 14 amino acids long. Germline CDR1 SGHAT, CDR2 FQNNGV. With 5 bases clipped from V and 4 bases from J, the junction kept 8 bases outside the gene matches. CDR3 bases: TGTGCCAGCAGCCGGGAGAGGACTAGATACGAGCAGTACTTC. Protein: CASSRERTRYEQYF.

The V and J genes are TRBV28 and TRBJ1-2, with D possibly matching TRBD1 (5 bases). The V end was cut by 7 bases, the J end by 4 bases, with 13 bases between. Germline V gives CDR1 MDHEN, CDR2 SYDVKM. The CDR3 runs to 13 residues. CDR3 in amino acids: CASTLRGLYGYTF. Here the CDR3 DNA reads TGTGCCAGCACCTTGAGGGGACTCTATGGCTACACCTTC.

The chain recombines TRBV7-3 with TRBJ2-2, with 9 bases aligning to TRBD2. V was clipped by 2 bases and J by 7 bases; unmatched bases: 5. The V gene's germline CDR1 is SGHTA and CDR2 FQGTGA. The CDR3 covers 15 residues. The CDR3 nucleotides read TGTGCCAGCAGCTTAGGCGCTAGCGGGATCGGGGAGCTGTTTTTT. Its protein product is CASSLGASGIGELFF.

The chain links TRBV6-5 to TRBJ1-4, with D unclear. The CDR3 consists of 14 residues. CDR1 is MNHEY and CDR2 is SVGAGI in the germline V gene. Trimming left V 3 bases short and J 7 bases short, with 12 bases between. In nucleotides, the CDR3 is TGTGCCAGCAGTTATTCTGTGGGAGTTGAAAAACTGTTTTTT. It is translated as CASSYSVGVEKLFF.